Each of the 9 T cell receptor beta chains below was sequenced from the same sample in a study of a mutant IDH1 vaccine in newly diagnosed glioma. Their target antigens are unknown. Regarding time point: week 35, safety follow-up. One vaccine dose held 300 ug of mutant IDH1 20-mer peptide and came with topical imiquimod. Using immunoSEQ multiplex PCR, the repertoire was profiled, and TCRdb retains in-frame clones only, with some absent. Of roughly 64,000 clones in the sample, 74% were seen once. The material was PBMCs, obtained from a glioma patient whose treatment included an IDH1 peptide vaccine. The receptors were gathered from a man aged 45-60 years with glioma.

The J gene is TRBJ1-4, the V gene TRBV14; TRBD1 agrees at 7 bases. CDR1 SGHDN and CDR2 FVKESK come from the germline V gene. The CDR3 spans 15 residues. J lost 7 bases, V lost 2 bases, and 7 bases had no gene match. The CDR3 loop reads CASSQWDRGSEKLFF. CDR3 coding DNA: TGTGCCAGCAGCCAATGGGACAGAGGAAGTGAAAAACTGTTTTTT.

In its sample, this clone was seen once. The chain uses TRBV6-5 and TRBJ1-5; possible D gene TRBD1, 5 bases. Per germline, CDR1 MNHEY and CDR2 SVGAGI. This CDR3 has 14 residues. With 5 bases removed from V and 10 bases from J, the gap between germline ends came to 18 bases. In DNA, the CDR3 is TGTGCCAGCAGTAGGCCCGGAGGGGTTGAACCCCAGCATTTT. Translated: CASSRPGGVEPQHF.

CDR3 sequence: CASSQDLERGAYEQYF. The CDR3 DNA is TGCGCCAGCAGCCAAGACCTTGAGAGGGGAGCCTACGAGCAGTACTTC. The chain carries TRBV4-3 and TRBJ2-7; D is perhaps TRBD1 or TRBD2 (5 bases each). CDR1 and CDR2 (germline): LGHNA, YSLEER. Trimming took 0 bases from V and 2 from J, leaving 14 bases between them. This CDR3 comprises 16 residues.

This chain links TRBV25-1 with TRBJ2-7, with no clear D. Trimming pared 3 bases from V and 3 bases from J, leaving 12 bases between. Germline CDR1 reads MGHDK; CDR2 reads SYGVNS. This CDR3 contains 14 residues. DNA for the CDR3: TGTGCCAGCAGTGAGGTGGACGGGTTCTACGAGCAGTACTTC. It is translated as CASSEVDGFYEQYF.

V gene TRBV6-5 combines with J gene TRBJ2-6; unclear D gene. The ends were cut back, 4 bases at V and 0 bases at J, with 7 bases in the middle. CDR1 and CDR2 from the germline V gene are MNHEY and SVGAGI. The CDR3 sequence is 15 residues long. This CDR3 is CASSLMGSGANVLTF. DNA for the CDR3: TGTGCCAGCAGTTTAATGGGCTCTGGGGCCAACGTCCTGACTTTC.

This chain connects TRBV7-2 to TRBJ2-3; D remains ambiguous. Germline V CDR1 and CDR2: SGHTA, FQGNSA. The CDR3 is 14 residues long. The V and J ends lost 5 bases and 2 bases respectively, with 11 bases between them. The CDR3 loop is CASSPVLSTDTQYF. The DNA for the CDR3 is TGTGCCAGCAGCCCGGTACTCTCCACAGATACGCAGTATTTT.

The V call is TRBV13, the J call TRBJ2-1, with a possible D match to TRBD2 (6 bases). This CDR3 is 15 amino acids long. V was cut by 1 base and J by 7 bases, with 14 bases left in between. From germline, CDR1 is PRHDT and CDR2 FYEKMQ (reference sequence). CDR3 loop: CASSLVSGLQNEQFF. CDR3 nucleotides: TGTGCCAGCAGCTTAGTCTCGGGACTGCAGAATGAGCAGTTCTTC.

This rearrangement joins TRBV14 to TRBJ1-1; D gene ambiguous. The CDR3 runs 15 residues. Germline V gene data show CDR1 as SGHDN and CDR2 as FVKESK. V dropped 2 bases and J dropped 5 bases, with 15 bases sitting between them. The CDR3 loop reads CASSQRETGRTEAFF. For the CDR3, the DNA is TGTGCCAGCAGCCAAAGGGAGACGGGAAGAACTGAAGCTTTCTTT.

The gene calls are TRBV6-5 and TRBJ2-1; D assignment may be TRBD1 or TRBD2 (5 bases each). Between the trimmed V and J ends, which lost 6 bases and 5 bases, there was a span of 11 bases. Germline CDR1 is MNHEY and CDR2 is SVGAGI. The CDR3 sequence is 13 residues long. The CDR3 here is CASRSGTHNEQFF. The CDR3 region has the DNA TGTGCCAGCAGGTCCGGGACCCACAATGAGCAGTTCTTC.